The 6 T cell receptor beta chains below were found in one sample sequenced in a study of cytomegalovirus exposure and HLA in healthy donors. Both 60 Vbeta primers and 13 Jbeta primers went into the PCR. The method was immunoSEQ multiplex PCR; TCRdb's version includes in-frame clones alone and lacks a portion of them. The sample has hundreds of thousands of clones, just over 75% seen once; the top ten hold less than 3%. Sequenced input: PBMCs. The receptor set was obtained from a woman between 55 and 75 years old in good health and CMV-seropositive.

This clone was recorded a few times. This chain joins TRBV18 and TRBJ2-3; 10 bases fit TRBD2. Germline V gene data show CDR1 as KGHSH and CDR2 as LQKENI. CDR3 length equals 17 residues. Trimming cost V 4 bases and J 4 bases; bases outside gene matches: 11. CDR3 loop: CASSQWASGRGADTQYF. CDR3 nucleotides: TGTGCCAGCTCACAGTGGGCTAGCGGGAGAGGCGCAGATACGCAGTATTTT.

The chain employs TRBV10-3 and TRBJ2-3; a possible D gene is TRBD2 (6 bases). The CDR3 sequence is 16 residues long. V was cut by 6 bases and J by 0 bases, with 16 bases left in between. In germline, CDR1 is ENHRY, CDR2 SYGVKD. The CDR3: CAIRAGGALSTDTQYF. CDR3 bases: TGTGCCATCAGGGCGGGCGGGGCCTTGAGCACAGATACGCAGTATTTT.

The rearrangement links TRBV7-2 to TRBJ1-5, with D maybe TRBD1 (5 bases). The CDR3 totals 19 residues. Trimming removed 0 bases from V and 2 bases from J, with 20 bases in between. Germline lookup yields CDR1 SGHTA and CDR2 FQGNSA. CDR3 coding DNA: TGTGCCAGCAGCTTAGCAACGGCAGGGAGGGTGTTAGGCAATCAGCCCCAGCATTTT. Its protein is CASSLATAGRVLGNQPQHF.

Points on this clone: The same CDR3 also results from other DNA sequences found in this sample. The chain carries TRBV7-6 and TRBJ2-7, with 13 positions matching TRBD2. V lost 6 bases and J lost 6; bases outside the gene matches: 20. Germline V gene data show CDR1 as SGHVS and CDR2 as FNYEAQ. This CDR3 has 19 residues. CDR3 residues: CASSSLVGLAGRARSEQYF. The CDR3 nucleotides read TGTGCCAGCAGTAGCCTAGTGGGACTAGCGGGACGAGCCCGGAGCGAGCAGTACTTC.

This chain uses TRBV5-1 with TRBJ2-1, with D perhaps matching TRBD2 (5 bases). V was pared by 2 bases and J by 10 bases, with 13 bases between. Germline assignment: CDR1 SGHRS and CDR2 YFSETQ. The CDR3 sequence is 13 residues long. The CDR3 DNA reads TGCGCCAGCAGCTTTGAGGGAGTCCGGGAGCAGTTCTTC. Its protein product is CASSFEGVREQFF.

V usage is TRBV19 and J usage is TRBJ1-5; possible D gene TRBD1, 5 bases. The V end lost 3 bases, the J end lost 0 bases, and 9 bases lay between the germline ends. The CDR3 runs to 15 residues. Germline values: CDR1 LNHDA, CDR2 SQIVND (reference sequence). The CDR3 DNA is TGTGCCAGTAGTATTTCGGGGGATAGCAATCAGCCCCAGCATTTT. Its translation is CASSISGDSNQPQHF.